The 4 T cell receptor beta chains below come from one sample, sequenced in a study of neurological immune-mediated disorders. TCRdb processed the 5' RACE reads anew with MiXCR; each CDR3 protein has one entry. Among approximately 59,000 distinct CDR3 sequences listed, about 5% were seen once. The sample was PBMCs. These receptor sequences come from a human donor with multiple sclerosis. The donor label of this sample is uncertain.

Many counts were recorded for this clonotype. The gene calls are TRBV9 and TRBJ1-1; D is ambiguous. Trimming shortened V by 0 bases and J by 3 bases, and 12 bases separated the two germline ends. This CDR3 has 15 amino acids. Looked up from germline, CDR1 is SGDLS and CDR2 is YYNGEE. CDR3 protein: CASSVDSGSHTEAFF. CDR3 nucleotides: TGTGCCAGCAGCGTAGACTCCGGGAGCCACACTGAAGCTTTCTTT.

This clonotype was counted at least ten times. This chain uses TRBV6-2 or TRBV6-3 with TRBJ1-1; 7 nucleotides line up with TRBD1. Looked up from germline, CDR1 is MNHEY and CDR2 is SVGEGT. This CDR3 comprises 16 residues. Trimming removed 0 bases from V and 6 bases from J; junction bases left unmatched: 10. The CDR3 nucleotides read TGTGCCAGCAGTTACTCTCCGACAGGGCCGGCCTCTGAAGCTTTCTTT. Its translation: CASSYSPTGPASEAFF.

This clonotype was recorded many times. The chain uses TRBV18 and TRBJ1-1; the match to TRBD1 covers 7 bases. Trimming removed 6 bases from V and 7 bases from J; junction bases left unmatched: 5. CDR3 length: 12 amino acids. CDR1 and CDR2 from the germline V gene are KGHSH and LQKENI. The CDR3 reads CASSPGQVEAFF. CDR3 coding DNA: TGTGCCAGCTCGCCAGGACAGGTTGAAGCTTTCTTT.

The sample holds many counts of this clonotype. The rearrangement uses TRBV9 and TRBJ2-1; TRBD1 agrees at 9 bases. V gave up 4 bases and J gave up 6 bases; unmatched junction bases: 8. Germline V gives CDR1 SGDLS, CDR2 YYNGEE. The CDR3 covers 15 residues. CDR3: CASSLEQGAVNEQFF. In DNA form, the CDR3 reads TGTGCCAGCAGCCTCGAACAGGGGGCGGTCAATGAGCAGTTCTTC.